These 21 T cell receptor beta chains originate from one sample sequenced in a study of blood T cell repertoires in COVID-19. Only in-frame clones appear in the TCRdb table, and some are missing; sequencing was by immunoSEQ multiplex PCR. The table includes fewer than 50,000 clones, nearly 80% detected once. The sample was peripheral blood. Receptors originate from a man aged 65 to 79 with acute or convalescent COVID-19.

V is TRBV7-6 and J is TRBJ1-6, with D perhaps TRBD1 (6 bases). Trimming cost V 1 base and J 10 bases, with 14 bases left between them. From germline, CDR1 is SGHVS and CDR2 FNYEAQ. CDR3 length equals 15 residues. The CDR3, as DNA: TGTGCCAGCAGCTTAGAGGGGGGGACGGTGTCACCCCTCCACTTT. Its protein product is CASSLEGGTVSPLHF.

The rearrangement uses TRBV19 and TRBJ2-7, with 9 bases fitting TRBD1. Trimming took 5 bases from V and 2 from J; bases not matched to a gene: 7. The CDR3 runs 15 residues. CDR1 LNHDA and CDR2 SQIVND come from the germline V gene (reference sequence). The DNA for the CDR3 is TGTGCCAGTAGTGCCGGGACAGGGATTACCTACGAGCAGTACTTC. Protein: CASSAGTGITYEQYF.

This clone was seen more than once but under ten times. Additional DNA sequences in this sample encode the identical CDR3. J is TRBJ1-1 and V is TRBV4-1, with unresolved D. The germline V gene encodes CDR1 MGHRA and CDR2 YSYEKL. V lost 4 bases and J 0 bases, leaving 15 bases between the germline ends. The CDR3 covers 16 residues. CDR3 DNA sequence: TGCGCCAGCAGCCCCCCCGGGAACGGCTTGAACACTGAAGCTTTCTTT. Translation: CASSPPGNGLNTEAFF.

The chain is built from TRBV2 and TRBJ1-5; TRBD1 matches 8 bases. Germline trimming cut 7 bases from V and 5 bases from J; bases unmatched to any gene: 4. The germline V gene encodes CDR1 SNHLY and CDR2 FYNNEI. This CDR3 contains 13 residues. The CDR3 here is CASTGQGYQPQHF. The CDR3 DNA reads TGTGCCAGCACTGGACAGGGCTATCAGCCCCAGCATTTT. Complete variable domain (other parts from reference TRBV2 and TRBJ1-5): EPEVTQTPSHQVTQMGQEVILRCVPISNHLYFYWYRQILGQKVEFLVSFYNNEISEKSEIFDDQFSVERPDGSNFTLKIRSTKLEDSAMYFCASTGQGYQPQHFGDGTRLSIL.

This rearrangement joins TRBV4-1 to TRBJ1-2; 10 bases fit TRBD1. V was clipped by 0 bases and J by 3 bases; unmatched bases: 16. Germline assignment: CDR1 MGHRA and CDR2 YSYEKL. This CDR3 comprises 20 residues. CDR3 region: CASSQEKYTGQGYVDYGYTF. The DNA for the CDR3 is TGCGCCAGCAGCCAAGAGAAGTACACGGGACAGGGGTATGTGGACTATGGCTACACCTTC.

This clone has a handful of counts. The CDR3 is CASSLTNPASPYEQYF. DNA of the CDR3: TGTGCCAGCAGCTTAACGAATCCGGCTAGTCCCTACGAGCAGTACTTC. The chain uses TRBV7-3 and TRBJ2-7, with D hard to call. The CDR3 covers 16 residues. V was trimmed by 0 bases and J by 2 bases, leaving 14 bases between them. Germline V gene data show CDR1 as SGHTA and CDR2 as FQGTGA.

This sequence joins TRBV27 and TRBJ1-3; tentatively, D is TRBD1 (6 bases). Germline V gene sequence: CDR1 MNHEY, CDR2 SMNVEV (reference sequence). Trimming removed 3 bases from V and 2 bases from J, with 14 bases in between. The CDR3 totals 16 residues. The CDR3 region has the DNA TGTGCCAGCAGTTTGGTGACAGGAGGTCCTGGAAACACCATATATTTT. Amino acids: CASSLVTGGPGNTIYF.

The J gene is TRBJ1-3, the V gene TRBV5-1; D unclear. Trimming took 4 bases from V and 0 from J, leaving 14 bases between them. Germline V gives CDR1 SGHRS, CDR2 YFSETQ. The CDR3 extends over 16 amino acids. CDR3 nucleotides: TGCGCCAGCAGCCCTGCCGGGGTCAGCTCTGGAAACACCATATATTTT. This gives the protein CASSPAGVSSGNTIYF.

This clone showed up just a few times. The chain carries TRBV7-2 and TRBJ1-2, with a tentative D call TRBD1 (6 bases). Germline loops: CDR1 SGHTA, CDR2 FQGNSA. V gave up 2 bases and J gave up 6 bases, with 16 bases separating them. The CDR3 contains 15 residues. CDR3 loop: CASSLSLDRANGYTF. For the CDR3, the DNA is TGTGCCAGCAGCTTAAGTCTGGACAGAGCTAATGGCTACACCTTC. The entire variable domain, with the rest obtained from reference TRBV7-2 and TRBJ1-2, is as follows: GAGVSQSPSNKVTEKGKDVELRCDPISGHTALYWYRQSLGQGLEFLIYFQGNSAPDKSGLPSDRFSAERTGGSVSTLTIQRTQQEDSAVYLCASSLSLDRANGYTFGSGTRLTVV.

The V gene is TRBV24-1, the J gene TRBJ1-1, with D unresolved. The CDR3 sequence is 12 residues long. Germline V gene sequence: CDR1 KGHDR, CDR2 SFDVKD. The V end was cut by 0 bases, the J end by 11 bases, with 9 bases between. Here the CDR3 reads CATSDLGRVAFF. CDR3 DNA sequence: TGTGCCACCAGTGATTTGGGCCGGGTGGCTTTCTTT.

This chain uses TRBV5-1 with TRBJ1-2; 9 nucleotides align to TRBD1. J was trimmed by 6 bases and V by 4 bases; bases with no gene match: 10. Per germline, CDR1 SGHRS and CDR2 YFSETQ. The CDR3 runs to 15 residues. The CDR3 bases are TGCGCCAGCAGCCCGGCCGGACAGGGGATGCATGGCTACACCTTC. Its translation: CASSPAGQGMHGYTF.

This clone appeared once. The chain has TRBV7-9 and TRBJ1-1; perhaps TRBD1 as D (5 bases). V was cut by 1 base and J by 1 base, with 10 bases left in between. There are 15 residues in the CDR3. Per germline, CDR1 SEHNR and CDR2 FQNEAQ (reference sequence). The CDR3 protein is CASSLGQTRNTEAFF. The DNA of the CDR3 is TGTGCCAGCAGCTTAGGACAGACTCGGAACACTGAAGCTTTCTTT.

The chain is built from TRBV11-3 and TRBJ2-3, with D perhaps TRBD1 (6 bases). V was trimmed by 5 bases and J by 0 bases, leaving 12 bases between them. Germline CDR1 and CDR2: SGHNT and YENEEA. The CDR3 contains 15 residues. The DNA of the CDR3 is TGTGCCAGCAGCCCCCGTGGACAGAGCACAGATACGCAGTATTTT. It encodes CASSPRGQSTDTQYF.

This chain uses TRBV7-2 with TRBJ1-3; D remains ambiguous. V was clipped by 3 bases and J by 1 base, with 10 bases between them. CDR3 size: 15 residues. The germline CDR1 and CDR2 sequences are SGHTA and FQGNSA. This CDR3 reads CASSFTRQSGNTIYF. In nucleotides, the CDR3 is TGTGCCAGCAGCTTTACACGACAATCTGGAAACACCATATATTTT. The full variable domain, with the rest looked up from reference TRBV7-2 and TRBJ1-3, is GAGVSQSPSNKVTEKGKDVELRCDPISGHTALYWYRQSLGQGLEFLIYFQGNSAPDKSGLPSDRFSAERTGGSVSTLTIQRTQQEDSAVYLCASSFTRQSGNTIYFGEGSWLTVV.

V and J are TRBV7-9 and TRBJ1-3, with unresolved D. This CDR3 contains 14 residues. Germline V gene sequence: CDR1 SEHNR, CDR2 FQNEAQ (reference sequence). Deletions cut 1 base from V and 4 bases from J, with 8 bases between. The CDR3 DNA reads as TGTGCCAGCAGCTTAGGAGGGCCGGGAAACACCATATATTTT. Its translation: CASSLGGPGNTIYF.

The gene calls are TRBV7-9 and TRBJ2-1; TRBD1 is a possible D gene (5 bases). The CDR3 consists of 15 residues. Trimming stripped 2 bases from V and 6 bases from J, with 14 bases between. Germline assignment: CDR1 SEHNR and CDR2 FQNEAQ (reference sequence). Written as DNA, the CDR3 is TGTGCCAGCAGCTTAATGGTCGACAGCCGCAATGAGCAGTTCTTC. This sequence encodes CASSLMVDSRNEQFF.

J is TRBJ1-1 and V is TRBV5-4; D remains ambiguous. The CDR3 is 12 amino acids. The V gene's germline CDR1 is SGHNT and CDR2 YYREEE (reference sequence). Trimming left V 6 bases short and J 1 base short, with 7 bases between. Here the CDR3 reads CASKLPNTEAFF. The DNA for the CDR3 is TGTGCCAGCAAACTGCCGAACACTGAAGCTTTCTTT.

This clone was recorded many times. The chain is built from TRBV5-1 and TRBJ2-2; 7 bases are shared with TRBD1. Germline V lookup: CDR1 SGHRS, CDR2 YFSETQ. After removal of 0 bases from V and 10 bases from J, the junction contained 9 bases not matched to a gene. The CDR3 runs 15 residues. This chain's CDR3 is CASSLAGTEIVELFF. DNA for the CDR3: TGCGCCAGCAGCTTGGCGGGGACAGAGATCGTGGAGCTGTTTTTT.

The chain joins TRBV21-1 to TRBJ2-1; the table's D call of TRBD1 was not tested on the DNA. TRBV21-1 is shown as a pseudogene. The CDR3 runs 14 residues. For the CDR3, the DNA is TGTGCCAGCAGCAAAGTAGGGGGCTACAATGAGCAGTTCTTC. Amino acid sequence: CASSKVGGYNEQFF.

The rearrangement joins TRBV6-2 or TRBV6-3 to TRBJ2-1, with TRBD2 matching over 10 bases. The length of the CDR3 is 15 residues. With V trimmed by 5 bases and J by 7 bases, 8 bases remained unmatched. CDR1 MNHEY and CDR2 SVGEGT come from the germline V gene. The CDR3 loop reads CASSLSGGAGNEQFF. Written as DNA, the CDR3 is TGTGCCAGCAGTCTAAGCGGGGGGGCAGGGAATGAGCAGTTCTTC.

The chain couples TRBV5-1 to TRBJ2-1, with D maybe TRBD2 (6 bases). Between the trimmed V and J ends, which lost 4 bases and 7 bases, there was a span of 12 bases. Germline V gives CDR1 SGHRS, CDR2 YFSETQ. There are 13 residues in the CDR3. The CDR3 is CASSPGGTNEQFF. The CDR3 region has the DNA TGCGCCAGCAGCCCCGGGGGTACGAATGAGCAGTTCTTC.